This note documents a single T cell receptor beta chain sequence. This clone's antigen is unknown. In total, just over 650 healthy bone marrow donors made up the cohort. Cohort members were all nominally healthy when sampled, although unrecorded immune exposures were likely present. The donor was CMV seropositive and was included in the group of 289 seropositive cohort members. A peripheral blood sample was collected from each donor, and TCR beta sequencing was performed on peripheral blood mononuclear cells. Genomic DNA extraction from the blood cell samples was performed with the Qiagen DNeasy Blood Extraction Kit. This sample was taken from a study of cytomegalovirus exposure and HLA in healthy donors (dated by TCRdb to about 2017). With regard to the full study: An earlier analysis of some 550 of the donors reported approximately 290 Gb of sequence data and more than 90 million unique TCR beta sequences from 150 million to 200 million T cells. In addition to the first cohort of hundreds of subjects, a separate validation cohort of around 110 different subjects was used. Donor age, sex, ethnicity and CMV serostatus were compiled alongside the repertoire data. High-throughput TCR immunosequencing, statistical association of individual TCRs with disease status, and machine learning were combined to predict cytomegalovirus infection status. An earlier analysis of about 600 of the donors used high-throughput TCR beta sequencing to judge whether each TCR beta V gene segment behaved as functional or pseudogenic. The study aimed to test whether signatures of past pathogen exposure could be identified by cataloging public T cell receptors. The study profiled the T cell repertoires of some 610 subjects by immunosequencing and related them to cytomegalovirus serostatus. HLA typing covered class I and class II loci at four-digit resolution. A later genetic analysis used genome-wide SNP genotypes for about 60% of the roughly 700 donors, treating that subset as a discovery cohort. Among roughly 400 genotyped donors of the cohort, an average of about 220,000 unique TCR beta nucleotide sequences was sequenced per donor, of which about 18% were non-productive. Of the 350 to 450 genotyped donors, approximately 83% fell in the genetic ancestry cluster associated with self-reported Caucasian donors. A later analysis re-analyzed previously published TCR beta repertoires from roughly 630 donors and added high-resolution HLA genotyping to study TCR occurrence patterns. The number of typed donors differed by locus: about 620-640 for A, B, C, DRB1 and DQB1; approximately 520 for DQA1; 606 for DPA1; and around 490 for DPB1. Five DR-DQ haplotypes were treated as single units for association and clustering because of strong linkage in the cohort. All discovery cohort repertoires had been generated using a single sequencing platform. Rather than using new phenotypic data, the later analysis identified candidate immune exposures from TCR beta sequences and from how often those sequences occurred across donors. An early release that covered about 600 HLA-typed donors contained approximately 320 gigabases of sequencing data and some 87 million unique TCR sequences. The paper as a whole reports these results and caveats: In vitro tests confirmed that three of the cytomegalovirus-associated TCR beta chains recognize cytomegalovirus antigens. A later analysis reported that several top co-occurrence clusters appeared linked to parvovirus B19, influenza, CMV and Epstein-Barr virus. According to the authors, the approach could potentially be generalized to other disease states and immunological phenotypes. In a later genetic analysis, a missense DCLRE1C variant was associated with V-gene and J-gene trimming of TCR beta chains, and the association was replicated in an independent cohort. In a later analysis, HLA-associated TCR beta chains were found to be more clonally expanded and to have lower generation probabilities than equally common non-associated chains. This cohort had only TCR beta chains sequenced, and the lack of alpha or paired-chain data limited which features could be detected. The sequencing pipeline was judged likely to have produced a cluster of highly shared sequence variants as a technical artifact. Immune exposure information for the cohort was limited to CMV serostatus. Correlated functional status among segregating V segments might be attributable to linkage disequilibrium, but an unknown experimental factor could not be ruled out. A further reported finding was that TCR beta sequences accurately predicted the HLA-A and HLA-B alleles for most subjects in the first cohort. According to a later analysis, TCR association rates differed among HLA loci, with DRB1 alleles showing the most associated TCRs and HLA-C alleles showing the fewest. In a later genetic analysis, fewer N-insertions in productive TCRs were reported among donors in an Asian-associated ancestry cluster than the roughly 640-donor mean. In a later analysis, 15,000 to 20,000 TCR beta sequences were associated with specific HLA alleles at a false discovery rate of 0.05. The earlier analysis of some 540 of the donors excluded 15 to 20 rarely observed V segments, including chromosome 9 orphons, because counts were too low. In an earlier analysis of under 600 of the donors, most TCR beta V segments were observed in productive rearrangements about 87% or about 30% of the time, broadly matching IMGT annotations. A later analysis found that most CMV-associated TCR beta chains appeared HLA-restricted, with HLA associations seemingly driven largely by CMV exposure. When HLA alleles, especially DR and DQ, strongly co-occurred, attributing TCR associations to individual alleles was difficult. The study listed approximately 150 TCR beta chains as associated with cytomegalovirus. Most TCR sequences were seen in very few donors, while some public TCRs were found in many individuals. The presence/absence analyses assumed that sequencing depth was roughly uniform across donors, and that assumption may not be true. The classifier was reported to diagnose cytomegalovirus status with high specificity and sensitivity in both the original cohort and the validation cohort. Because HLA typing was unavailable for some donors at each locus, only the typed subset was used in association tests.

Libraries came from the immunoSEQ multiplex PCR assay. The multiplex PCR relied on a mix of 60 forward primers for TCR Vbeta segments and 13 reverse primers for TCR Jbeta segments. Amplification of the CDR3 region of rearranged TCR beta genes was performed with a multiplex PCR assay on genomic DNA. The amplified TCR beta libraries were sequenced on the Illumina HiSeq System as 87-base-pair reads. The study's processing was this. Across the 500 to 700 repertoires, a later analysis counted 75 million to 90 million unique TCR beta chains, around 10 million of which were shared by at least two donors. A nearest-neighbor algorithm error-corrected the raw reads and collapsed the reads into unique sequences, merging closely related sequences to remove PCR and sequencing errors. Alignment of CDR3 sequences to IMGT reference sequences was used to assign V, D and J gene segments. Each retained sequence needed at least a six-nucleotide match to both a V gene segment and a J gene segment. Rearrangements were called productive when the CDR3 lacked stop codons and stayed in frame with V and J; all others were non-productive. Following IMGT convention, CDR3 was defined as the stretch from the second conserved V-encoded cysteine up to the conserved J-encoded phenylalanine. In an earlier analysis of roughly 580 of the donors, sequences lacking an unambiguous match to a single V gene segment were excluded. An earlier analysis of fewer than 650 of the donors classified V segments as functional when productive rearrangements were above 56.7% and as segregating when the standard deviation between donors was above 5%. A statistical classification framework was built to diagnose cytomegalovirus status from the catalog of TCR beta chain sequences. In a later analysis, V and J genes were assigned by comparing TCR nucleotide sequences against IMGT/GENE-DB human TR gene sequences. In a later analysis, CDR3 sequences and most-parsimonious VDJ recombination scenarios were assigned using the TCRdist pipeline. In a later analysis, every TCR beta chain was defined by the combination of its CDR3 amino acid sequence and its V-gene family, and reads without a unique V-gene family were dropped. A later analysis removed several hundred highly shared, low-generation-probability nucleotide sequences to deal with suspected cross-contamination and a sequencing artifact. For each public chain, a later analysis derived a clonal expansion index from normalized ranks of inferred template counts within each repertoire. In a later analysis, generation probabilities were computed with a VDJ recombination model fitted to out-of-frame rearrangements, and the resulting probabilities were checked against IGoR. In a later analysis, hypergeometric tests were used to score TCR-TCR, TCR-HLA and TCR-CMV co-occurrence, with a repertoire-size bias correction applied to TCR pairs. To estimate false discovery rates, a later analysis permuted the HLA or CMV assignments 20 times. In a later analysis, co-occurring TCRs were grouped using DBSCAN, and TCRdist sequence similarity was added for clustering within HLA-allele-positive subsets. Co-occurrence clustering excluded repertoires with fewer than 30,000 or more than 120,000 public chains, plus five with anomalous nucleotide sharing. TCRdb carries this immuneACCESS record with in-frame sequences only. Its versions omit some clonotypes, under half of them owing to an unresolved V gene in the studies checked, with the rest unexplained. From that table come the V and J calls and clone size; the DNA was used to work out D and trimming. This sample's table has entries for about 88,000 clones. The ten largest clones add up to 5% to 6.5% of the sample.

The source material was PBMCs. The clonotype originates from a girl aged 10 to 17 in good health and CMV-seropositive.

At the DNA level, the sequence is TGTGCCAGCAGTTCCAGTGAAACAGGGGCTGAAGCTTTCTTT. Its protein product is CASSSSETGAEAFF. The V and J genes are TRBV28 and TRBJ1-1, with 7 bases matching TRBD1. Unmatched junction bases come to 8, with V trimmed by 4 bases and J by 6 bases. The CDR3 numbers 14 residues from cysteine through phenylalanine. CDR3 DNA is the only sequence kept; it has 42 bases, read in frame from the first base. CDR1 and CDR2, per the germline V gene, are MDHEN and SYDVKM.